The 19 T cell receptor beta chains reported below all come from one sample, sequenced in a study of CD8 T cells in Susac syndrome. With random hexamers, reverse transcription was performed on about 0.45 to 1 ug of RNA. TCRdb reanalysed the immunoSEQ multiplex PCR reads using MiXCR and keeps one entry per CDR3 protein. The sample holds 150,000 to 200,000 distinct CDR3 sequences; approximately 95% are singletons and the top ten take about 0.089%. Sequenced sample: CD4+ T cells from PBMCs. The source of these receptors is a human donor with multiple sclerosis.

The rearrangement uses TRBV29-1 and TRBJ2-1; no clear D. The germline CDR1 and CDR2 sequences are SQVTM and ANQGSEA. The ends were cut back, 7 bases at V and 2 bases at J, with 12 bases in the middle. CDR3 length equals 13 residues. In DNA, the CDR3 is TGCAGCGCTTCGGTAGGGACCTACAATGAGCAGTTCTTC. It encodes CSASVGTYNEQFF.

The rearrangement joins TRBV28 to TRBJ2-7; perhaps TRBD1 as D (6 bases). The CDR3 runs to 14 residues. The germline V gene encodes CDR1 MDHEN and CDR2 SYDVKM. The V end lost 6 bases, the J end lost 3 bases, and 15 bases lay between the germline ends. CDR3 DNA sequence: TGTGCCAGCAGCCTCGGACAGAATCACTACGAGCAGTACTTC. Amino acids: CASSLGQNHYEQYF.

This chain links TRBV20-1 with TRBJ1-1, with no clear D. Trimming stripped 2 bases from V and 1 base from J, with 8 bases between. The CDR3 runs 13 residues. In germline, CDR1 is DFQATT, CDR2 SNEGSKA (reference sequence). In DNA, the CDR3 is TGCAGTGCTAGATCTGGCCCGAACACTGAAGCTTTCTTT. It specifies CSARSGPNTEAFF.

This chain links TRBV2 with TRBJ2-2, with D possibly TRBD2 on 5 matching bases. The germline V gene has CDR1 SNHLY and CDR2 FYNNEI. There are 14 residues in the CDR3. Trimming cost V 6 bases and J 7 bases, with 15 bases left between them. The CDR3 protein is CASSAEGVGGELFF. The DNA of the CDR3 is TGTGCCAGCAGCGCCGAGGGAGTGGGCGGGGAGCTGTTTTTT.

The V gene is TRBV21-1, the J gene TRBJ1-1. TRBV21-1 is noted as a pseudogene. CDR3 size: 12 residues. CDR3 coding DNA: TGTGCCAGCGCTGAGCACGCCGCTGAAGCTTTCTTT. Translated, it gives CASAEHAAEAFF.

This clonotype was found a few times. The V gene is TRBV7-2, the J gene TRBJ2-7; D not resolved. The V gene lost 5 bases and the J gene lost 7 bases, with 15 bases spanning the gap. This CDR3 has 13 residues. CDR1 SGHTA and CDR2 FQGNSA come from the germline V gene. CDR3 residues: CASSPGRATEQYF. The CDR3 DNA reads TGTGCCAGCAGCCCCGGACGAGCTACGGAGCAGTACTTC.

CDR3 protein: CASRFGLYEQYF. In DNA form, the CDR3 reads TGTGCCAGCCGCTTCGGACTCTACGAGCAGTACTTC. This chain uses TRBV6-2 or TRBV6-3 with TRBJ2-7; D may be TRBD2 (5 bases). From germline, CDR1 is MNHEY and CDR2 SVGEGT. Deletions cut 8 bases from V and 3 bases from J, with 11 bases between. This CDR3 has 12 amino acids.

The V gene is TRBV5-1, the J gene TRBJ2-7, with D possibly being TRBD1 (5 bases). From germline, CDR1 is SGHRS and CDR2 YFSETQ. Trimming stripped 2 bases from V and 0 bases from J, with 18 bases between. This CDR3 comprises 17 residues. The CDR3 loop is CASSFSPLGQDSYEQYF. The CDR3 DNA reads TGCGCCAGCAGCTTTAGCCCTTTGGGGCAGGACTCCTACGAGCAGTACTTC.

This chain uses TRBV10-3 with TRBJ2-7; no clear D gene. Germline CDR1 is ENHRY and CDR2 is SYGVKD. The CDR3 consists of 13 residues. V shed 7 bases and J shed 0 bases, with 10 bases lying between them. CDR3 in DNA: TGTGCCATCACCCCCCACAGCTCCTACGAGCAGTACTTC. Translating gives CAITPHSSYEQYF.

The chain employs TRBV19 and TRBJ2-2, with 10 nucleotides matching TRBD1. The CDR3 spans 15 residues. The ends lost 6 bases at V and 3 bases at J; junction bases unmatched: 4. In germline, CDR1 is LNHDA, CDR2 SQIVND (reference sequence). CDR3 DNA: TGTGCCAGTAGCGGACAGGGGGGTTACACCGGGGAGCTGTTTTTT. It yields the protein CASSGQGGYTGELFF. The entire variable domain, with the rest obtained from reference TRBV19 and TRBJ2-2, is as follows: DGGITQSPKYLFRKEGQNVTLSCEQNLNHDAMYWYRQDPGQGLRLIYYSQIVNDFQKGDIAEGYSVSREKKESFPLTVTSAQKNPTAFYLCASSGQGGYTGELFFGEGSRLTVL.

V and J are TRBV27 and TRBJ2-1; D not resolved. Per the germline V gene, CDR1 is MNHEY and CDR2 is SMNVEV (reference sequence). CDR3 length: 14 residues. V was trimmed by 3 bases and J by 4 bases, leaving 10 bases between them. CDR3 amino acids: CASSFDGRYNEQFF. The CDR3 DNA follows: TGTGCCAGCAGTTTTGACGGACGATACAATGAGCAGTTCTTC.

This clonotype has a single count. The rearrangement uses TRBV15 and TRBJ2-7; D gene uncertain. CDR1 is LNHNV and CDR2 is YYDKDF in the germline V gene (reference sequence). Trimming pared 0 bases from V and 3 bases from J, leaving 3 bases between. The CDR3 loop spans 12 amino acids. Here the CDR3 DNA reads TGTGCCACCAGCAGAGATTACTACGAGCAGTACTTC. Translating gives CATSRDYYEQYF.

CDR3 in DNA: TGTGCCAGCAGCCAAGAAAAGGGGACGCGAAACATTCAGTACTTC. This encodes CASSQEKGTRNIQYF. This chain links TRBV4-2 with TRBJ2-4; D is tentatively TRBD1 or TRBD2 (5 bases each). Germline loops: CDR1 LGHNA, CDR2 YNFKEQ. The CDR3 length is 15 residues. The V end was cut by 0 bases, the J end by 6 bases, with 12 bases between.

Here the CDR3 DNA reads TGTGCCAGCAGTGAACAGTACAGGGGATTTGAAAAACTGTTTTTT. Its protein is CASSEQYRGFEKLFF. The rearrangement links TRBV2 to TRBJ1-4; 7 nucleotides match TRBD1. CDR1 SNHLY and CDR2 FYNNEI come from the germline V gene. Trimming took 2 bases from V and 7 from J; bases not matched to a gene: 7. The CDR3 is made up of 15 amino acids.

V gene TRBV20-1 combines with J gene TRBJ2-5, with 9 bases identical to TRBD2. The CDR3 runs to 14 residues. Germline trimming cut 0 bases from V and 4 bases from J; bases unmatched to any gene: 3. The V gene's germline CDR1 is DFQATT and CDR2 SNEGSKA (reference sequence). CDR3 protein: CSARDLAGVETQYF. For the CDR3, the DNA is TGCAGTGCTAGAGATTTAGCGGGAGTAGAGACCCAGTACTTC.

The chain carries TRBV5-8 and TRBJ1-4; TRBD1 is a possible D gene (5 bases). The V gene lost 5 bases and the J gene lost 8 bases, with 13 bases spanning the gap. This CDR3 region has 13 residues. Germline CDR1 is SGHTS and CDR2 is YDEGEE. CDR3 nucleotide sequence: TGTGCCAGCAGGAGTAGGGGTGGAGAAAAACTGTTTTTT. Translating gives CASRSRGGEKLFF.

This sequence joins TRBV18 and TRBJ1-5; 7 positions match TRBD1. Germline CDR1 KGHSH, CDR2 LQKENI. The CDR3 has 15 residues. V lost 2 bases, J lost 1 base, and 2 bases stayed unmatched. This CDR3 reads CASSPGRGSNQPQHF. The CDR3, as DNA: TGTGCCAGCTCACCAGGCAGGGGGAGCAATCAGCCCCAGCATTTT.

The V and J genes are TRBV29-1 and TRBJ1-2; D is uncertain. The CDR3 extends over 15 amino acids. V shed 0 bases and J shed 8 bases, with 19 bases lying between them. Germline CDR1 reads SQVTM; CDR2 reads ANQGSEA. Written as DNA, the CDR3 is TGCAGCGTTGAAGATTGGAAGGACGCCCCTGAAGGCTACACCTTC. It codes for CSVEDWKDAPEGYTF.

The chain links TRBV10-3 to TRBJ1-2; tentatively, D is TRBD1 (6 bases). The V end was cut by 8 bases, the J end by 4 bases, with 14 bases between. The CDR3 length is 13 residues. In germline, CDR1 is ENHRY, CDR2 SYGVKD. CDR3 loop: CAIAGEFFYGYTF. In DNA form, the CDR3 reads TGTGCCATCGCAGGGGAGTTTTTCTATGGCTACACCTTC.